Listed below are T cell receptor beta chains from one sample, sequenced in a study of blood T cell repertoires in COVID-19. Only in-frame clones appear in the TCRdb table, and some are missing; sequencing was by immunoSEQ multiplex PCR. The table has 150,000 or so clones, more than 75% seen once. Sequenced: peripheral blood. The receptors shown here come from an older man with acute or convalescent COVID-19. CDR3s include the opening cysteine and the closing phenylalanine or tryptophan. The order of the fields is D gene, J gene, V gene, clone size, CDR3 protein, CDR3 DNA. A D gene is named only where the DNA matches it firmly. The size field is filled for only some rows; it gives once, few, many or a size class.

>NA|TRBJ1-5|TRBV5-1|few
CASSKTVLGRNQPQHF
TGCGCCAGCAGCAAAACCGTCTTGGGGCGCAATCAGCCCCAGCATTTT
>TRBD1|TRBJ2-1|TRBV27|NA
CASTPGPSRGPYNEQFF
TGTGCCAGCACCCCGGGACCGTCAAGGGGGCCATACAATGAGCAGTTCTTC
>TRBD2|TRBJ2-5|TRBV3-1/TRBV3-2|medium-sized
CASSQETSGGEETQYF
TGTGCCAGCAGCCAAGAGACTAGCGGGGGGGAAGAGACCCAGTACTTC
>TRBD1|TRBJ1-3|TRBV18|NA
CASSPPGADRGSGNTIYF
TGTGCCAGCTCACCACCTGGGGCCGACAGGGGCTCTGGAAACACCATATATTTT
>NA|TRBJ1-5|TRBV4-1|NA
CASSQERGWQPQHF
TGCGCCAGCAGCCAAGAAAGGGGGTGGCAGCCCCAGCATTTT
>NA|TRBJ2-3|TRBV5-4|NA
CASSYRGTDTQYF
TGTGCCAGCAGCTACAGAGGCACAGATACGCAGTATTTT
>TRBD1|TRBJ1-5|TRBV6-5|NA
CASGDPGGGQPQHF
TGTGCCAGCGGGGACCCAGGGGGCGGGCAGCCCCAGCATTTT
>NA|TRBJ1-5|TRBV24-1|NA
CATSDQQYNQPQHF
TGTGCCACCAGTGATCAACAGTACAATCAGCCCCAGCATTTT
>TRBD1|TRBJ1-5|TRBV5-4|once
CASSVQGNSNQPQHF
TGTGCCAGCAGCGTACAGGGGAATAGCAATCAGCCCCAGCATTTT
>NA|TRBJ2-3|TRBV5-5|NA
CASSPPGQITDTQYF
TGTGCCAGCAGCCCCCCAGGACAGATCACAGATACGCAGTATTTT
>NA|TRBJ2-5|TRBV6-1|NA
CASSDVGGRETQYF
TGTGCCAGCAGTGATGTCGGGGGGCGAGAGACCCAGTACTTC
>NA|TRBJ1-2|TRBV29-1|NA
CSGSRGAAQGYTF
TGCAGCGGGTCCCGGGGGGCGGCGCAGGGCTACACCTTC
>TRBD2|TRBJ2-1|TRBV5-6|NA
CASSLREGRSDYYNEQFF
TGTGCCAGCAGCTTACGGGAGGGCCGGTCCGACTACTACAATGAGCAGTTCTTC
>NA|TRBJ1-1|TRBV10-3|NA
CAIGAGPTEAFF
TGTGCCATCGGGGCAGGACCCACTGAAGCTTTCTTT
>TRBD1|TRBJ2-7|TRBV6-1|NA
CASSESGGVGEQYF
TGTGCCAGCAGTGAATCAGGGGGAGTTGGCGAGCAGTACTTC
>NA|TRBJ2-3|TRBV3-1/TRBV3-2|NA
CASSQGDTLGDTQYF
TGTGCCAGCAGCCAAGGGGACACGCTCGGGGATACGCAGTATTTT
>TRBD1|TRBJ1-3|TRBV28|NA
CASSRTTGSSGNTIYF
TGTGCCAGCAGTCGAACGACAGGGTCATCTGGAAACACCATATATTTT
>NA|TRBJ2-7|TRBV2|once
CATSNTAFSYEQYF
TGTGCCACCAGCAATACAGCCTTCTCCTACGAGCAGTACTTC
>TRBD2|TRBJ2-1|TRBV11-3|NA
CASSLGSGRGDEQFF
TGTGCCAGCAGCTTAGGTAGCGGGAGAGGCGATGAGCAGTTCTTC
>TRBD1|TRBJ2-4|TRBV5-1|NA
CASSHDRAGAKNIQYF
TGCGCCAGCAGCCACGACAGGGCAGGGGCCAAAAACATTCAGTACTTC
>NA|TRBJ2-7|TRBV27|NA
CASSQPGFYEQYF
TGTGCCAGCAGCCAGCCGGGATTCTACGAGCAGTACTTC
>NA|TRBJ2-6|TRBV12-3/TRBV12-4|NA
CASSHSGANVLTF
TGTGCCAGCAGCCACTCCGGGGCCAACGTCCTGACTTTC
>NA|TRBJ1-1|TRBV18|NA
CASSPPAGASEAFF
TGTGCCAGCTCACCACCGGCGGGGGCGTCTGAAGCTTTCTTT
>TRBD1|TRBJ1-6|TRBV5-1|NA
CASSPLNGQVNSPLHF
TGCGCCAGCAGCCCGCTTAACGGACAGGTTAATTCACCCCTCCACTTT
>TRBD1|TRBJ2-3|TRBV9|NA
CASSGGTGPDTQYF
TGTGCCAGCAGCGGCGGGACAGGGCCAGATACGCAGTATTTT
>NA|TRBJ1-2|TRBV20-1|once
CSATMEYGYTF
TGCAGTGCCACGATGGAGTATGGCTACACCTTC
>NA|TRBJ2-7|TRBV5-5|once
CASQRNYEQYF
TGTGCCAGCCAGCGAAACTACGAGCAGTACTTC